This T cell receptor beta chain was captured in a study of vaccination and CD4 T cells after COVID-19. On the study more broadly: Nasal swab PCR identified SARS-CoV-2 in the convalescent patients, of whom some 10 were mild and one severe. The study collected post-vaccine samples a median 72 days after dose two, with a range of 14 to 241.

Cultured CD4+ T cell DNA underwent sequencing with the Oncomine TCR Beta short-read assay. MiXCR was run by TCRdb on the PCR reads, yielding one entry per CDR3 protein. The sample carries approximately 13,000 distinct CDR3 sequences, around 40% recorded once. Germline V CDR1 and CDR2: MNHEY, SVGEGT. The CDR3 length is 16 residues. By sample fraction, this clonotype is medium-sized. No antigen is known for it. At one end the junction does not follow the germline gene, possibly because of a read error. Described treatment: roughly ten-day PBMC culture with coronavirus spike peptide pools or control peptides (ViraFEST assay). Following expansion of antigen-specific T cells with peptide pools, ViraFEST then sequenced TCRs.

The V call is TRBV6-2 or TRBV6-3, the J call TRBJ1-2; maybe TRBD1 (5 bases). The TCR sequence derives from a human donor who had recovered from COVID-19. The sequenced sample was CD4+ T cells from blood, cultured in vitro, obtained before SARS-CoV-2 vaccination. The CDR3 bases are TGTGCCAGCAGTCCCCTCCGAGGGGCGCGAAACTACGGCTACACCTTC. Its protein is CASSPLRGARNYGYTF.